The clone carrying this T cell receptor (beta chain) has a count of ten or more. Antigen: not known. This sample is part of a study of identical twins. Trimming removed 4 bases from V and 4 bases from J, with 21 bases in between. Germline values: CDR1 SGHRS, CDR2 YFSETQ. This CDR3 spans 17 amino acids. TCRdb re-analysed the 5' RACE reads in MiXCR, keeping a single row per CDR3 protein. The table shows fewer than 800,000 distinct CDR3 sequences, with about 7.1% occurring only once. Whole-study results and caveats: In drawing conclusions, the study used cross-sectional statistical analysis and did not follow the same donors. Within beta out-of-frame sequences, the excess sharing observed between twins was weaker. The more abundant beta clonotypes in cord blood had fewer insertions, and memory repertoires did not show this.

The data were also submitted as part of a second study, on yellow fever vaccine responses in identical twins.

The specimen was PBMCs. The sequence came from a woman in her late teens or twenties in good health. V usage is TRBV5-1 and J usage is TRBJ1-3; D uncertain. This CDR3 is CASSPSFLLKSGNTIYF. The CDR3 coding sequence is TGCGCCAGCAGCCCCAGTTTTCTATTGAAATCGGGAAACACCATATATTTT.